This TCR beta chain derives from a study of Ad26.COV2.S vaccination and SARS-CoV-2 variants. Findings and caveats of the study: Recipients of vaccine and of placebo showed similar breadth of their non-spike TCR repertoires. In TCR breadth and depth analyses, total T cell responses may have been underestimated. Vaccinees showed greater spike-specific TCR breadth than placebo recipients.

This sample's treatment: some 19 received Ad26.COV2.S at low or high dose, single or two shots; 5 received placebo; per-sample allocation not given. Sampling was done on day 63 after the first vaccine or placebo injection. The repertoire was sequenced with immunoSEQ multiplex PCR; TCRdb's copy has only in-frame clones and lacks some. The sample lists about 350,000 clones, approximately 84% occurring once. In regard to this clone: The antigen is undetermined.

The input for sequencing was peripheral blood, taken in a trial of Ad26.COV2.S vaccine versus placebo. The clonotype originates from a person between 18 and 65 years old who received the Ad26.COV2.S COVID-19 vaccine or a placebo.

In nucleotides, the CDR3 is TGTGCCAGCAGCGTTCTCTTCGGGGCCCGCACCGGGGAGCTGTTTTTT. It encodes CASSVLFGARTGELFF. The chain joins TRBV9 to TRBJ2-2, with D possibly being TRBD1 or TRBD2 (5 bases each). The CDR3 length is 16 residues. From germline, CDR1 is SGDLS and CDR2 YYNGEE. V was pared by 2 bases and J by 4 bases, with 15 bases between. Complete variable domain (other parts from reference TRBV9 and TRBJ2-2): DSGVTQTPKHLITATGQRVTLRCSPRSGDLSVYWYQQSLDQGLQFLIQYYNGEERAKGNILERFSAQQFPDLHSELNLSSLELGDSALYFCASSVLFGARTGELFFGEGSRLTVL.